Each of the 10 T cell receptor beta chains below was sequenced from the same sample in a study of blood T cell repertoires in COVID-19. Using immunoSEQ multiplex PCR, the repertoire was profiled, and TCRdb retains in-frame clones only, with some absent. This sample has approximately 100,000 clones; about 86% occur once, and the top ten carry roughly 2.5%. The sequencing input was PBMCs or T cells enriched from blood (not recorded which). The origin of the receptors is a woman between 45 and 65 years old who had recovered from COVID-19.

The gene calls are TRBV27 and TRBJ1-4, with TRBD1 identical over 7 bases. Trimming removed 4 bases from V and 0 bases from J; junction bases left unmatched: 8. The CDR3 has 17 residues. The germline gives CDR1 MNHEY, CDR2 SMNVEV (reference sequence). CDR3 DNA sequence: TGTGCCAGCAGTTCATACGGACAGGCTGCAACTAATGAAAAACTGTTTTTT. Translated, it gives CASSSYGQAATNEKLFF.

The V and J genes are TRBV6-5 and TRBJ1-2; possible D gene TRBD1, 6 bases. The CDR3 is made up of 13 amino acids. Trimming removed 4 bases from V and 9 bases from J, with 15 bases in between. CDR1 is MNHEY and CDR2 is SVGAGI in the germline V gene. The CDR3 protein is CASSSPGGARYTF. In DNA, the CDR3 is TGTGCCAGCAGTTCCCCGGGGGGGGCACGCTACACCTTC.

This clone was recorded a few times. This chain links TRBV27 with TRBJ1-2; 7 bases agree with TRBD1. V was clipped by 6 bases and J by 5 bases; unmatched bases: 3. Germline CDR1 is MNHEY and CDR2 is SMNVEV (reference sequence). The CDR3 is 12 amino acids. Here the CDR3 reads CASSGTAYGYTF. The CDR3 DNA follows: TGTGCCAGCAGCGGGACAGCATATGGCTACACCTTC.

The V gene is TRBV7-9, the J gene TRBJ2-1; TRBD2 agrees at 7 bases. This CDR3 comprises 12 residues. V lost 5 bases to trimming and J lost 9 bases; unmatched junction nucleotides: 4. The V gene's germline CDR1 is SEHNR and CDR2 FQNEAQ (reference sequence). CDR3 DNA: TGTGCCAGCAGCCCCGGGAGGAGTGAGCAGTTCTTC. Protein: CASSPGRSEQFF.

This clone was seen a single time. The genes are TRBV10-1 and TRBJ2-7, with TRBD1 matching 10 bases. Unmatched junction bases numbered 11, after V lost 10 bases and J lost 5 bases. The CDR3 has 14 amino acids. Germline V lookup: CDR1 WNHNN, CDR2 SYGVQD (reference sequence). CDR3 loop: CAINRQGALDEQYF. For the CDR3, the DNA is TGCGCCATCAACAGACAGGGGGCTTTGGACGAGCAGTACTTC.

In nucleotides, the CDR3 is TGTGCCAGCAGTGAAAAATTAGGAGGCGCAGATACGCAGTATTTT. Translation: CASSEKLGGADTQYF. This chain uses TRBV6-1 with TRBJ2-3, with D perhaps TRBD2 (5 bases). There are 15 residues in the CDR3. Trimming shortened V by 2 bases and J by 4 bases, and 13 bases separated the two germline ends. From germline, CDR1 is MNHNS and CDR2 SASEGT.

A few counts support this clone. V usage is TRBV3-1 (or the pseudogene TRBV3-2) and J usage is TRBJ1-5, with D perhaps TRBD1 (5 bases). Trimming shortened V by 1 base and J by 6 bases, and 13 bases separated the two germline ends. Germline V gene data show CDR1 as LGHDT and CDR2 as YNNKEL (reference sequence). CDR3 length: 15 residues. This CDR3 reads CASSQVMGPGQPQHF. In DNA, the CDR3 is TGTGCCAGCAGCCAAGTTATGGGGCCGGGTCAGCCCCAGCATTTT.

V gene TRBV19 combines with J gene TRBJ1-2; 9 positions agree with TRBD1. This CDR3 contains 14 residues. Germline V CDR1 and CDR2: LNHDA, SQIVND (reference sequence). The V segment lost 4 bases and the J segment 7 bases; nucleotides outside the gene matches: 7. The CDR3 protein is CASSTWGQGGGYTF. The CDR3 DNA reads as TGTGCCAGTAGTACCTGGGGACAGGGCGGTGGCTACACCTTC.

The CDR3 region is CASSRRTGTGDTGSNEQFF. CDR3 coding DNA: TGTGCCAGCAGCCGACGTACCGGGACAGGGGACACTGGGTCTAATGAGCAGTTCTTC. The V gene is TRBV7-9, the J gene TRBJ2-1, with 10 bases lining up with TRBD1. Germline CDR1 SEHNR, CDR2 FQNEAQ (reference sequence). CDR3 size: 19 residues. The ends lost 5 bases at V and 7 bases at J; junction bases unmatched: 20.

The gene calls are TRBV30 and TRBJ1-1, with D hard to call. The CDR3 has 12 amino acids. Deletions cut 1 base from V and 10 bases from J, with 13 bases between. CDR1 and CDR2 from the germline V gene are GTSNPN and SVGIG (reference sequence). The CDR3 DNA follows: TGTGCCTGGAGTGATACCGAGGTGGTAGCTTTCTTT. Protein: CAWSDTEVVAFF. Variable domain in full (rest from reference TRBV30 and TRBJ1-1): SQTIHQWPATLVQPVGSPLSLECTVEGTSNPNLYWYRQAAGRGLQLLFYSVGIGQISSEVPQNLSASRPQDRQFILSSKKLLLSDSGFYLCAWSDTEVVAFFGQGTRLTVV.